The entry below gives a single T cell receptor (beta chain) sequence along with its context. The antigen is not known. MiXCR, applied by TCRdb to the 5' RACE reads, yields one record per CDR3 protein. The table lists 400,000 or so distinct CDR3 sequences, roughly 25% of them singletons. The data were obtained in a study of CD8 T cells in ankylosing spondylitis. Whole-study findings and limits: Typical of ankylosing spondylitis blood, it appeared, was a TCR beta motif of eight highly homologous variants.

The CDR3 has 18 residues. This TCR derives from a male donor with ankylosing spondylitis. Material for sequencing was blood, either unsorted or a sorted T cell fraction (not recorded which). This chain joins TRBV21-1 and TRBJ2-6; the tabulated D call, TRBD1, remains unverified against the DNA. TRBV21-1 is recorded as a pseudogene. This CDR3 reads CASSKLRQASSGANVLTF. The CDR3 region has the DNA TGTGCCAGCAGCAAACTCCGACAGGCCAGCTCTGGGGCCAACGTCCTGACTTTC.